This is a list of T cell receptor beta chains from one sample in a study of T-cell memory formation after mild COVID-19. TCRdb independently ran MiXCR on the 5' RACE reads; one entry per CDR3 protein. This table has 250,000 to 400,000 distinct CDR3 sequences, about 13% appearing once. The sequencing sample was made of PBMCs or a T cell subset sorted from them (not recorded which). The receptors were gathered from a man aged 18 to 29 who had mild COVID-19 (a few samples of this study predate the infection). Cell type and time point are not known. Each CDR3 is given with its conserved first and last residue. The order of the fields is D gene, V gene, J gene, clone size, CDR3 DNA, CDR3 protein. The D gene is left open where the match is weak. Clone size appears in some rows only: once, few, many, or a class for an expanded clone.

d_gene: .; v_gene: TRBV20-1; j_gene: TRBJ2-5; abundance: .; CDR3nt: TGCAGTGCTAGAGTTCCGGGAGATGAGACCCAGTACTTC; CDR3aa: CSARVPGDETQYF
d_gene: .; v_gene: TRBV27; j_gene: TRBJ2-5; abundance: few; CDR3nt: TGTGCCAGCAGTTTATTAGGCCACCAAGAGACCCAGTACTTC; CDR3aa: CASSLLGHQETQYF
d_gene: .; v_gene: TRBV3-1; j_gene: TRBJ2-7; abundance: .; CDR3nt: TGTGCCAGCAGGGCAACTGAATTCGAGCAGTACTTC; CDR3aa: CASRATEFEQYF
d_gene: TRBD2; v_gene: TRBV20-1; j_gene: TRBJ2-2; abundance: few; CDR3nt: TGCAGTGCGCGGACTAGCAGCTACACCGGGGAGCTGTTTTTT; CDR3aa: CSARTSSYTGELFF
d_gene: TRBD1; v_gene: TRBV7-2; j_gene: TRBJ2-5; abundance: .; CDR3nt: TGTGCCAGCAGCTTTTACAGGGGAGAAGAGACCCAGTACTTC; CDR3aa: CASSFYRGEETQYF
d_gene: .; v_gene: TRBV7-2; j_gene: TRBJ1-5; abundance: .; CDR3nt: TGTGCCAGCAGCTTATACGGGGGGAATCAGGCCCAGCATTTT; CDR3aa: CASSLYGGNQAQHF
d_gene: .; v_gene: TRBV24-1; j_gene: TRBJ1-1; abundance: many; CDR3nt: TGTGCCACCAGTGATCGGACTGAAGCTTTCTTT; CDR3aa: CATSDRTEAFF
d_gene: .; v_gene: TRBV7-2; j_gene: TRBJ1-6; abundance: .; CDR3nt: TGTGCCAGCAGGTGGACAGAGCCTGGATCACCCCTCCACTTT; CDR3aa: CASRWTEPGSPLHF
d_gene: .; v_gene: TRBV11-2; j_gene: TRBJ2-3; abundance: many; CDR3nt: TGTGCCAGCAGCTGGGACAGCACAGATACGCAGTATTTT; CDR3aa: CASSWDSTDTQYF
d_gene: TRBD2; v_gene: TRBV7-2; j_gene: TRBJ2-4; abundance: .; CDR3nt: TGTGCCAGCAGCTTAATCGGGGGGGTAGCCAAAAACATTCAGTACTTC; CDR3aa: CASSLIGGVAKNIQYF
d_gene: TRBD2; v_gene: TRBV6-1; j_gene: TRBJ2-3; abundance: .; CDR3nt: TGTGCCAGCAGCCCAAGTTGGGCGGGGGGCCGCACAGATACGCAGTATTTT; CDR3aa: CASSPSWAGGRTDTQYF
d_gene: .; v_gene: TRBV6-5; j_gene: TRBJ1-2; abundance: .; CDR3nt: TGTGCCAGCAGTCTTGGACGGCTAAACTATGGCTACACCTTC; CDR3aa: CASSLGRLNYGYTF
d_gene: TRBD2; v_gene: TRBV6-6; j_gene: TRBJ2-1; abundance: .; CDR3nt: TGTGCCAGCAGTTGGGCTAGCGGGGTGCACAATGAGCAGTTCTTC; CDR3aa: CASSWASGVHNEQFF
d_gene: TRBD2; v_gene: TRBV12-3/TRBV12-4; j_gene: TRBJ2-3; abundance: .; CDR3nt: TGTGCCAGCAGTTCCGGGAGCGGGGGAGATACGCAGTATTTT; CDR3aa: CASSSGSGGDTQYF
d_gene: .; v_gene: TRBV4-1; j_gene: TRBJ2-5; abundance: .; CDR3nt: TGCGCCAGCAGCCAAGCGGGCCCAGAGACCCAGTACTTC; CDR3aa: CASSQAGPETQYF
d_gene: .; v_gene: TRBV27; j_gene: TRBJ2-2; abundance: few; CDR3nt: TGTGCCAGCAGACCAGGGGAAAAAATCAACACCGGGGAGCTGTTTTTT; CDR3aa: CASRPGEKINTGELFF
d_gene: .; v_gene: TRBV2; j_gene: TRBJ2-1; abundance: .; CDR3nt: TGTGCCAGCGGAGAGACTAAGGACAATGAGCAGTTCTTC; CDR3aa: CASGETKDNEQFF
d_gene: .; v_gene: TRBV5-1; j_gene: TRBJ2-2; abundance: many; CDR3nt: TGCGCCAGCAGCTTGGCCAACGCGGGCACCGGGGAGCTGTTTTTT; CDR3aa: CASSLANAGTGELFF
d_gene: TRBD1; v_gene: TRBV18; j_gene: TRBJ1-6; abundance: few; CDR3nt: TGTGCCAGCTCTCCGACAGGGGATAATTCACCCCTCCACTTT; CDR3aa: CASSPTGDNSPLHF
d_gene: .; v_gene: TRBV5-1; j_gene: TRBJ2-5; abundance: .; CDR3nt: TGCGCCAGCAGCCTGGGGGCGGCGCGGGCCCAGTACTTC; CDR3aa: CASSLGAARAQYF
d_gene: .; v_gene: TRBV4-1; j_gene: TRBJ2-2; abundance: few; CDR3nt: TGCGCCAGCAGCCAATCCCCTAGATCGAACACCGGGGAGCTGTTTTTT; CDR3aa: CASSQSPRSNTGELFF
d_gene: TRBD1; v_gene: TRBV7-2; j_gene: TRBJ2-1; abundance: many; CDR3nt: TGTGCCAGCAGCTCCCTAGGGACAGCCGGGTCAAGGGGGCAGTTCTTC; CDR3aa: CASSSLGTAGSRGQFF
d_gene: .; v_gene: TRBV7-9; j_gene: TRBJ1-4; abundance: .; CDR3nt: TGTGCCAGCAGCCTCAGCGGGATGGGGACGGAAAAACTGTTTTTT; CDR3aa: CASSLSGMGTEKLFF
d_gene: TRBD2; v_gene: TRBV5-1; j_gene: TRBJ2-3; abundance: few; CDR3nt: TGCGCCAGCAGCCCAGTAGCGGGGGGGCCGCAAGATACGCAGTATTTT; CDR3aa: CASSPVAGGPQDTQYF
d_gene: .; v_gene: TRBV7-3; j_gene: TRBJ2-1; abundance: few; CDR3nt: TGTGCCAGCAGCTTAGCCTTGGGGGCTGACAATGAGCAGTTCTTC; CDR3aa: CASSLALGADNEQFF
d_gene: TRBD1; v_gene: TRBV7-6; j_gene: TRBJ1-2; abundance: .; CDR3nt: TGTGCCAGCAGCTTAGGGGCCGGGACAGGGAATGGCTACACCTTC; CDR3aa: CASSLGAGTGNGYTF
d_gene: .; v_gene: TRBV4-3; j_gene: TRBJ1-6; abundance: few; CDR3nt: TGCGCCAGCAGCCAAGAGGGTATAGTAGCTAATTCACCCCTCCACTTT; CDR3aa: CASSQEGIVANSPLHF
d_gene: .; v_gene: TRBV7-2; j_gene: TRBJ1-2; abundance: .; CDR3nt: TGTGCCAGCAGCTTAGGGCGAGGGTGGGGCTATGGCTACACCTTC; CDR3aa: CASSLGRGWGYGYTF
d_gene: TRBD1; v_gene: TRBV9; j_gene: TRBJ2-5; abundance: .; CDR3nt: TGTGCCAGCAGCGCCGACAGGGGTCGGGGGACCCAGTACTTC; CDR3aa: CASSADRGRGTQYF
d_gene: .; v_gene: TRBV5-4; j_gene: TRBJ1-2; abundance: few; CDR3nt: TGTGCCAGCAGCTTGGGGGGGCTCGGCACCTTC; CDR3aa: CASSLGGLGTF
d_gene: TRBD1; v_gene: TRBV9; j_gene: TRBJ1-4; abundance: .; CDR3nt: TGTGCCAGCAGCGTAGCACAGGGGCTCGGTGAAAAACTGTTTTTT; CDR3aa: CASSVAQGLGEKLFF
d_gene: .; v_gene: TRBV28; j_gene: TRBJ1-3; abundance: .; CDR3nt: TGTGCCAGCAGTTTCAGTCCATCTGGAAACACCATATATTTT; CDR3aa: CASSFSPSGNTIYF
d_gene: .; v_gene: TRBV4-2; j_gene: TRBJ2-2; abundance: .; CDR3nt: TGTGCCAGCAGCCAAGTGCGTCAGGGAGTTGGACTGTTTTTT; CDR3aa: CASSQVRQGVGLFF
d_gene: .; v_gene: TRBV20-1; j_gene: TRBJ1-4; abundance: few; CDR3nt: TGCAGTGCTAACTCGCCGCTGGCTAATGAAAAACTGTTTTTT; CDR3aa: CSANSPLANEKLFF
d_gene: TRBD2; v_gene: TRBV3-1; j_gene: TRBJ2-5; abundance: .; CDR3nt: TGTGCCAGCAGCCCACACGCTTGGACTAGCGGGGGCGCCGACCAAGAGACCCAGTACTTC; CDR3aa: CASSPHAWTSGGADQETQYF